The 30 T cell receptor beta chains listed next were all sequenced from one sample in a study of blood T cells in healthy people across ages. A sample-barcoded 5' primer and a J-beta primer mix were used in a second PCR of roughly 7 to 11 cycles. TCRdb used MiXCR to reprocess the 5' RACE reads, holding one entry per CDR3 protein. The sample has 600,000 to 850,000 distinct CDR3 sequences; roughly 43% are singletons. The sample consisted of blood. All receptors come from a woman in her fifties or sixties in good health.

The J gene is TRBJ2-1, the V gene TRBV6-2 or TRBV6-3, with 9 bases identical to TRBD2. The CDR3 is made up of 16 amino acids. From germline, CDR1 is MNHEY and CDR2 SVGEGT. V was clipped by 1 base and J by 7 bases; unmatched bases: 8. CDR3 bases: TGTGCCAGCAGTTACTGGCGGGAGGGAAGTAGGAATGAGCAGTTCTTC. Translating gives CASSYWREGSRNEQFF.

CDR3 in DNA: TGTGCCAGCAGTTACGAGGTCGGTATCTCCTACGAGCAGTACTTC. Translating gives CASSYEVGISYEQYF. The J gene is TRBJ2-7, the V gene TRBV6-6; no definite D call. Trimming removed 2 bases at V and 0 bases at J, with 11 bases between. In germline, CDR1 is MNHNY, CDR2 SVGAGI (reference sequence). The CDR3 is made up of 15 amino acids.

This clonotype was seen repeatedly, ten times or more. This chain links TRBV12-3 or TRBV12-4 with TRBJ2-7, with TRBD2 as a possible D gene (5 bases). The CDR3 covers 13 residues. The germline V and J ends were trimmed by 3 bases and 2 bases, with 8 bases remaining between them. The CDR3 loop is CASSFGIAYEQYF. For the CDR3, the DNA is TGTGCCAGCAGTTTCGGGATTGCCTACGAGCAGTACTTC.

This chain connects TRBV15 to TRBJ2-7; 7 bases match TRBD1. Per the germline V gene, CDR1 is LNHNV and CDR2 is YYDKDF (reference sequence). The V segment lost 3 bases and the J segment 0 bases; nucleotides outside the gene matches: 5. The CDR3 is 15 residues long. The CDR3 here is CATSSGQALSYEQYF. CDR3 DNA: TGTGCCACCAGCAGTGGACAGGCGCTCTCCTACGAGCAGTACTTC.

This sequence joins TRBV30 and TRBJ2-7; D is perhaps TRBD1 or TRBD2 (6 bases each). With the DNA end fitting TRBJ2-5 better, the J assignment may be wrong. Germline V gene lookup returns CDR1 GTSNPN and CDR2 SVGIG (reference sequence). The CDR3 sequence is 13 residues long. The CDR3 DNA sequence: TGTGCCTGGAGTGTTGGAGGGGGTGAGACCCAGTACTTC. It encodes CAWSVGGGETQYF.

The CDR3 sequence is CASSLTRTVTYEQYF. CDR3 DNA: TGTGCCAGCAGCTTAACAAGGACAGTCACCTACGAGCAGTACTTC. This chain joins TRBV11-1 and TRBJ2-5, with D possibly being TRBD1 (6 bases). The J call may not be correct, given that the DNA end is closer to TRBJ2-7. The CDR3 contains 15 residues. Germline loops: CDR1 SGHAT, CDR2 FQDESV (reference sequence).

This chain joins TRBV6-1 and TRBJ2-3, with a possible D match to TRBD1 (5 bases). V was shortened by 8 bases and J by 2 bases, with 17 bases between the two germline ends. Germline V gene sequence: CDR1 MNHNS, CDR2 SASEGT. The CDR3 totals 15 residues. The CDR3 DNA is TGTGCCAGCTTTGGTTTTGGGGCCCCCACAGATACGCAGTATTTT. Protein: CASFGFGAPTDTQYF.

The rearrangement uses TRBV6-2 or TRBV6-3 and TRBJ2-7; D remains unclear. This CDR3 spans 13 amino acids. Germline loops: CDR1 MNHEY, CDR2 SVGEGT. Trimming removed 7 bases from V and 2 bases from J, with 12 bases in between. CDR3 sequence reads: CASTTSVAYEQYF. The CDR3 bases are TGTGCCAGCACCACTTCGGTGGCCTACGAGCAGTACTTC.

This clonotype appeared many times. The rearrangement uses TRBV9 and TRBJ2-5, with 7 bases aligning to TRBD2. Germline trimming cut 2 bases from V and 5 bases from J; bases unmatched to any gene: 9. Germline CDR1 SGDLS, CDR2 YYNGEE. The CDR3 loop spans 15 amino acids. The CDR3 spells CASSVRGRAGETQYF. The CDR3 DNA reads TGTGCCAGCAGCGTCCGAGGGAGGGCCGGCGAGACCCAGTACTTC.

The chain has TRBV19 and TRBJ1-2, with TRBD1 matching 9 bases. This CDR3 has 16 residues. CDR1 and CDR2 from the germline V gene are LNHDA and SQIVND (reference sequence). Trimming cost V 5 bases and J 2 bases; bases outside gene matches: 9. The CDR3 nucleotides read TGTGCCAGTAGTCCTCAAACAGGGGGCTCGAACTATGGCTACACCTTC. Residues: CASSPQTGGSNYGYTF.

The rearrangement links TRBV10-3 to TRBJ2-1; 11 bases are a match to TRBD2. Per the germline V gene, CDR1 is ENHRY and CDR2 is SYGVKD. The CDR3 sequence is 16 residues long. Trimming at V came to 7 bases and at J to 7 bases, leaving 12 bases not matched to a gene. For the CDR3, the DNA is TGTGCCATCACCCCCTCAACTAGCGGGAGTATGAATGAGCAGTTCTTC. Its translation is CAITPSTSGSMNEQFF.

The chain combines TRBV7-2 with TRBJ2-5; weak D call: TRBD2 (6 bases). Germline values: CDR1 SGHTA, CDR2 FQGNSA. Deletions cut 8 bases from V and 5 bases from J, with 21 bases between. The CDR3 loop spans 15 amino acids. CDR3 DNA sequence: TGTGCCAGCGTTCAGGCGGGATATTCAGGCGAGACCCAGTACTTC. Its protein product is CASVQAGYSGETQYF.

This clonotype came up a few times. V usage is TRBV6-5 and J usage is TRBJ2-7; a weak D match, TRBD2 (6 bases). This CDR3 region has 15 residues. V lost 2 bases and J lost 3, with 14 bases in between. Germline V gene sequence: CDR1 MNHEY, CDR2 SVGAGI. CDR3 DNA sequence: TGTGCCAGCAGTTACGGGAGGTTACGACACTACGAGCAGTACTTC. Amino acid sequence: CASSYGRLRHYEQYF.

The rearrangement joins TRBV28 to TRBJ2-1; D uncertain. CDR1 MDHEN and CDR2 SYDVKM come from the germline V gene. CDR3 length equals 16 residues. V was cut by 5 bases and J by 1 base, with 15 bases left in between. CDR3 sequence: CASSPTRVGSYNEQFF. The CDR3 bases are TGTGCCAGCAGTCCCACTCGGGTGGGGTCCTACAATGAGCAGTTCTTC.

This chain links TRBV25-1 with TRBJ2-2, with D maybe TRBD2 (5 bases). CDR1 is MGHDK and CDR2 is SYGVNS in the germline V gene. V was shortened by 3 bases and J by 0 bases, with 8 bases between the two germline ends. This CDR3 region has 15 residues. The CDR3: CASSESLANTGELFF. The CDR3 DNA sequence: TGTGCCAGCAGTGAGTCACTAGCGAACACCGGGGAGCTGTTTTTT.

The chain's CDR3 is CASRWNRGSYEQYF. The CDR3 bases are TGCGCCAGCAGGTGGAACAGGGGCTCCTACGAGCAGTACTTC. V usage is TRBV5-1 and J usage is TRBJ2-7; the match to TRBD1 covers 7 bases. V shed 5 bases and J 0 bases; nucleotides not matched to a gene: 5. The CDR3 sequence is 14 residues long. Per the germline V gene, CDR1 is SGHRS and CDR2 is YFSETQ.

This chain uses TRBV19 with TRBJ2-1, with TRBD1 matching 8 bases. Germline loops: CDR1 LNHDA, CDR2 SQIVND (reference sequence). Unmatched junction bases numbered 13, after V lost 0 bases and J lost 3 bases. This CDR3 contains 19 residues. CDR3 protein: CASSIDGQGRPGGYNEQFF. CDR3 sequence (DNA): TGTGCCAGTAGTATAGATGGACAGGGACGCCCTGGTGGCTACAATGAGCAGTTCTTC.

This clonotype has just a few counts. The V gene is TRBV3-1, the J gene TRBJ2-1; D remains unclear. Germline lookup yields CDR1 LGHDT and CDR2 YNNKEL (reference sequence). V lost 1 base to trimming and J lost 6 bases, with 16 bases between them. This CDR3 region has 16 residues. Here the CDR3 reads CASSQGRIWPRNEQFF. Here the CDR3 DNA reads TGTGCCAGCAGCCAAGGTCGGATCTGGCCCCGCAATGAGCAGTTCTTC.

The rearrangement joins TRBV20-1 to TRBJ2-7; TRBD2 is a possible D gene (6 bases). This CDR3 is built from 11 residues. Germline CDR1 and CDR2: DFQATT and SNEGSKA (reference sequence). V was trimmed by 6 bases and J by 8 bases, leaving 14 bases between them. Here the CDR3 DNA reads TGCAGTGCCCCCAGGGCGGGGCAGCAGTACTTC. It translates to CSAPRAGQQYF.

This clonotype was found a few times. The CDR3 sequence: CASRRRPGGSSSYNEQFF. The DNA of the CDR3 is TGTGCCAGCAGAAGGCGCCCAGGGGGCTCTAGCTCCTACAATGAGCAGTTCTTC. The chain recombines TRBV21-1 with TRBJ2-1; TRBD1, the table's D call, was not compared with the DNA. TRBV21-1 is termed a pseudogene. The CDR3 consists of 18 residues.

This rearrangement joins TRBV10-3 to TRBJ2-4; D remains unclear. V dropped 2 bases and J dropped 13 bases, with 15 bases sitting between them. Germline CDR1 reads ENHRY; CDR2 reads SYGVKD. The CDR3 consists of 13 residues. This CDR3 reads CAISEGSAGEQYF. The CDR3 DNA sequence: TGTGCCATCAGTGAGGGTTCGGCTGGAGAGCAGTACTTC.

For the CDR3, the DNA is TGCAGCGTTGGGCACGGGGGAAGGGAAAAACTGTTTTTT. The encoded protein is CSVGHGGREKLFF. The chain has TRBV29-1 and TRBJ1-4; D is possibly TRBD1 (5 bases). This CDR3 comprises 13 residues. The V end lost 4 bases, the J end lost 8 bases, and 14 bases lay between the germline ends. Germline CDR1 is SQVTM and CDR2 is ANQGSEA.

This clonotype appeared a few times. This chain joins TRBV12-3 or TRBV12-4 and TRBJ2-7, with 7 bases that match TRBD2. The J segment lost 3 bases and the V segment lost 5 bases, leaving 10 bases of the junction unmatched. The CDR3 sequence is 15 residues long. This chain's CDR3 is CASSPSGGPLYEQYF. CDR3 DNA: TGTGCCAGCAGTCCTAGCGGAGGGCCCCTCTACGAGCAGTACTTC.

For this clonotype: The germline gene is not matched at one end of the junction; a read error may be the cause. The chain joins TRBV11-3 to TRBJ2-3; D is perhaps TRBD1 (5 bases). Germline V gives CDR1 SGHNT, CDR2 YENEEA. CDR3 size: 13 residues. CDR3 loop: CASGLEKGSTQYF. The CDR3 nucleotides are TGTGCCAGCGGCTTAGAAAAGGGGTCGACGCAGTATTTT.

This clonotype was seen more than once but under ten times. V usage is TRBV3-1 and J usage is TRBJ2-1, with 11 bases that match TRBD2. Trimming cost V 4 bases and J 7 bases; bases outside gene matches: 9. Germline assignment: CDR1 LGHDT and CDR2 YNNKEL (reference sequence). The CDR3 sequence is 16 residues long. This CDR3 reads CASSRDPSGRRNEQFF. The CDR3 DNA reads TGTGCCAGCAGCCGAGACCCTAGCGGGAGGAGGAATGAGCAGTTCTTC.

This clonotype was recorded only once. The CDR3 region has the DNA TGTGCCAGCAGCGCAGATCATGGAGGGAGGGGCTATGGCTACACCTTC. Amino acids: CASSADHGGRGYGYTF. The chain combines TRBV5-5 with TRBJ1-2; D possibly corresponds to TRBD1 (5 bases). Germline assignment: CDR1 SGHKS and CDR2 YYEKEE (reference sequence). The CDR3 loop spans 16 amino acids. Trimming removed 4 bases at V and 4 bases at J, with 20 bases between.

This chain's CDR3 is CASSQEATSYEQYF. CDR3 coding DNA: TGTGCCAGCAGCCAAGAGGCTACCTCCTACGAGCAGTACTTC. This chain connects TRBV3-1 to TRBJ2-7; no clear D. The CDR3 runs 14 residues. V was clipped by 0 bases and J by 0 bases, with 6 bases between them. Germline values: CDR1 LGHDT, CDR2 YNNKEL (reference sequence).

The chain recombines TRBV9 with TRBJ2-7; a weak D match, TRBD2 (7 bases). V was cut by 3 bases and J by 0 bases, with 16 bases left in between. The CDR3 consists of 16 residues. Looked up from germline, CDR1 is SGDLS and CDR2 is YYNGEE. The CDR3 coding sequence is TGTGCCAGCAGCGGGGGGGGACACCTGAGCTCCTACGAGCAGTACTTC. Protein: CASSGGGHLSSYEQYF.

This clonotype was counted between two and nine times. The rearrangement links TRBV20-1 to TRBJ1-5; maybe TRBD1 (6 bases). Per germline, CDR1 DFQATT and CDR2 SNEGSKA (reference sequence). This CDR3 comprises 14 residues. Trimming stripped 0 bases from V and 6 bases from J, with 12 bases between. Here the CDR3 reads CSARDTGASQPQHF. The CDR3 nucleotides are TGCAGTGCTAGAGATACGGGGGCGAGTCAGCCCCAGCATTTT.

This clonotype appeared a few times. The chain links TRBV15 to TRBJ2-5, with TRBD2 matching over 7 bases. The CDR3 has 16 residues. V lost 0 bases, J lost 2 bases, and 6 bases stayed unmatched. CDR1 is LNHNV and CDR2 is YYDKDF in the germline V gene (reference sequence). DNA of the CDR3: TGTGCCACCAGCAGAGATCTGACGGGGGGTCAAGAGACCCAGTACTTC. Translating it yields CATSRDLTGGQETQYF. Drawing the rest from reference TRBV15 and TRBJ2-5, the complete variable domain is DAMVIQNPRYQVTQFGKPVTLSCSQTLNHNVMYWYQQKSSQAPKLLFHYYDKDFNNEADTPDNFQSRRPNTSFCFLDIRSPGLGDTAMYLCATSRDLTGGQETQYFGPGTRLLVL.